The clone carrying this T cell receptor (beta chain) occurred many times. The target antigen is unknown. Trimming left V 3 bases short and J 5 bases short, with 5 bases between. Germline V gene sequence: CDR1 SGDLS, CDR2 YYNGEE. This CDR3 has 11 residues. The data belong to a study of T cells in Graves' hyperthyroidism and ophthalmopathy. The TCR beta CDR3 regions underwent amplification using RNA transcripts as the source. TCR CDR3 underwent first-round RT-PCR with the HTBI primer set. TCRdb reprocessed the multiplex PCR reads with MiXCR, giving one entry per CDR3 protein. Of over 200,000 distinct CDR3 sequences listed, 14% to 15% are singletons. Broader study findings: Through a model of 13 V-J features, ophthalmopathy was separated from stable hyperthyroidism.

Specimen: blood. The J gene is TRBJ1-2, the V gene TRBV9, with D unresolved. The sequence was obtained from a woman between 40 and 50 years old with Graves' hyperthyroidism that later progressed to Graves' ophthalmopathy. The CDR3 loop is CASSAVYGYTF. The CDR3 nucleotides read TGTGCCAGCAGCGCCGTTTATGGCTACACCTTC.